Presented here are 15 T cell receptor beta chains from one specimen sequenced in a study of T cells after posttransplantation cyclophosphamide. Assay: immunoSEQ multiplex PCR; the TCRdb copy retains only in-frame clones and omits some. The table has roughly 13,000 clones, roughly four fifths seen once. The source material was memory CD4+ T cells sorted from PBMCs. Every receptor here comes from a man aged 45-60 years in good health, CMV-negative, and a related stem cell transplant donor.

This chain connects TRBV11-1 to TRBJ2-7; maybe TRBD1 (6 bases). The CDR3 consists of 15 residues. V was pared by 1 base and J by 2 bases, with 12 bases between. CDR1 and CDR2 from the germline V gene are SGHAT and FQDESV (reference sequence). In DNA form, the CDR3 reads TGTGCCAGCAGCTTAGTGTGGGGACACACCTACGAGCAGTACTTC. This translates into CASSLVWGHTYEQYF.

This clone was detected a few times. V usage is TRBV5-4 and J usage is TRBJ2-7; 7 nucleotides line up with TRBD2. V trimming: 1 base; J trimming: 0 bases; junction bases outside the gene matches: 4. This CDR3 comprises 15 residues. Germline V gives CDR1 SGHNT, CDR2 YYREEE (reference sequence). This CDR3 reads CASSLKGLSSYEQYF. CDR3 nucleotide sequence: TGTGCCAGCAGCTTGAAGGGACTAAGCTCCTACGAGCAGTACTTC.

The rearrangement links TRBV2 to TRBJ2-5; D may be TRBD1 (5 bases). V was trimmed by 0 bases and J by 2 bases, leaving 7 bases between them. Germline V gives CDR1 SNHLY, CDR2 FYNNEI. CDR3 length: 14 amino acids. The CDR3, as DNA: TGTGCCAGCAGTGAAGCGGCAGGGCAAGAGACCCAGTACTTC. It yields the protein CASSEAAGQETQYF.

CDR3 amino acids: CATRLAGSNEQFF. CDR3 coding DNA: TGTGCCACCCGGCTAGCGGGGTCGAATGAGCAGTTCTTC. The rearrangement joins TRBV11-1 to TRBJ2-1; 9 nucleotides match TRBD2. The ends lost 10 bases at V and 7 bases at J; junction bases unmatched: 8. Germline V gene data show CDR1 as SGHAT and CDR2 as FQDESV (reference sequence). This CDR3 spans 13 amino acids.

The chain employs TRBV7-3 and TRBJ2-7; D is perhaps TRBD2 (6 bases). This CDR3 comprises 15 residues. V shed 6 bases and J shed 3 bases, with 18 bases lying between them. The germline CDR1 and CDR2 sequences are SGHTA and FQGTGA. DNA for the CDR3: TGTGCCAGCAGTTTCGCCGCGGACTATCGCTACGAGCAGTACTTC. Its translation is CASSFAADYRYEQYF.

The CDR3 sequence is CASSGLNNVYNEQFF. CDR3 bases: TGTGCCAGCAGTGGGCTAAACAATGTCTACAATGAGCAGTTCTTC. This chain connects TRBV6-5 to TRBJ2-1; D is uncertain. Germline V gene sequence: CDR1 MNHEY, CDR2 SVGAGI. The length of the CDR3 is 15 residues. The V gene lost 5 bases and the J gene lost 3 bases, with 14 bases spanning the gap.

CDR3 protein: CATSRLQGALGAGELFF. In DNA, the CDR3 is TGTGCCACCAGCAGGCTACAGGGCGCACTGGGTGCCGGGGAGCTGTTTTTT. This rearrangement joins TRBV15 to TRBJ2-2; a weak D match, TRBD1 (6 bases). Trimming removed 3 bases at V and 6 bases at J, with 20 bases between. Germline lookup yields CDR1 LNHNV and CDR2 YYDKDF (reference sequence). The CDR3 runs 17 residues.

This chain links TRBV18 with TRBJ2-3; D gene unclear. From germline, CDR1 is KGHSH and CDR2 LQKENI. V was trimmed by 4 bases and J by 0 bases, leaving 20 bases between them. The CDR3 is made up of 18 amino acids. The CDR3 sequence is CASSQANLRFRSTDTQYF. The DNA for the CDR3 is TGTGCCAGCTCACAGGCAAATTTGAGGTTTAGGAGCACAGATACGCAGTATTTT.

This rearrangement joins TRBV7-2 to TRBJ2-1; 9 bases fit TRBD2. Unmatched junction bases numbered 9, after V lost 2 bases and J lost 7 bases. There are 16 residues in the CDR3. The germline V gene encodes CDR1 SGHTA and CDR2 FQGNSA. In nucleotides, the CDR3 is TGTGCCAGCAGCTTAATGGGGACTAGCATGGGGAATGAGCAGTTCTTC. Translation: CASSLMGTSMGNEQFF.

The V call is TRBV29-1, the J call TRBJ2-5; 9 bases are a match to TRBD1. This CDR3 region has 14 residues. V was clipped by 2 bases and J by 4 bases; unmatched bases: 5. Germline CDR1 reads SQVTM; CDR2 reads ANQGSEA. The chain's CDR3 is CSVERQGGGETQYF. DNA of the CDR3: TGCAGCGTTGAAAGACAGGGGGGGGGAGAGACCCAGTACTTC.

This chain links TRBV5-4 with TRBJ2-2, with D tentatively TRBD2 (5 bases). There are 16 residues in the CDR3. Per the germline V gene, CDR1 is SGHNT and CDR2 is YYREEE (reference sequence). V was cut by 0 bases and J by 5 bases, with 14 bases left in between. CDR3 sequence reads: CASSLASGSFTGELFF. As DNA, the CDR3 is TGTGCCAGCAGCTTGGCCAGCGGATCCTTTACCGGGGAGCTGTTTTTT.

The rearrangement joins TRBV25-1 to TRBJ1-2; weak D call: TRBD1 (5 bases). Germline V gene data show CDR1 as MGHDK and CDR2 as SYGVNS. V gave up 5 bases and J gave up 8 bases, with 18 bases separating them. The CDR3 is 14 amino acids. CDR3 nucleotide sequence: TGTGCCAGCAGTACGGGGAGGGGCTACGAGGGCTACACCTTC. It encodes CASSTGRGYEGYTF.

V gene TRBV5-4 combines with J gene TRBJ1-5, with D tentatively TRBD1 (5 bases). CDR3 length: 15 residues. The germline V and J ends were trimmed by 0 bases and 6 bases, with 13 bases remaining between them. Per germline, CDR1 SGHNT and CDR2 YYREEE (reference sequence). CDR3 DNA sequence: TGTGCCAGCAGCTTGGGACAGATAACGGGTCAGCCCCAGCATTTT. Protein product: CASSLGQITGQPQHF.

The rearrangement uses TRBV6-6 and TRBJ2-1; TRBD2 aligns across 10 bases. With 0 bases clipped from V and 5 bases from J, the junction kept 4 bases outside the gene matches. This CDR3 has 16 residues. Germline values: CDR1 MNHNY, CDR2 SVGAGI (reference sequence). The CDR3, as DNA: TGTGCCAGCAGTTACTCAGCGGGGGGGCTACACAATGAGCAGTTCTTC. Protein sequence: CASSYSAGGLHNEQFF.

V usage is TRBV9 and J usage is TRBJ2-1; 7 nucleotides line up with TRBD2. Germline V gene data show CDR1 as SGDLS and CDR2 as YYNGEE. V trimming: 1 base; J trimming: 7 bases; junction bases outside the gene matches: 11. This CDR3 has 16 amino acids. CDR3 in DNA: TGTGCCAGCAGCGTATGGGGGGGAGTGGCTCTGAATGAGCAGTTCTTC. Amino acid sequence: CASSVWGGVALNEQFF.